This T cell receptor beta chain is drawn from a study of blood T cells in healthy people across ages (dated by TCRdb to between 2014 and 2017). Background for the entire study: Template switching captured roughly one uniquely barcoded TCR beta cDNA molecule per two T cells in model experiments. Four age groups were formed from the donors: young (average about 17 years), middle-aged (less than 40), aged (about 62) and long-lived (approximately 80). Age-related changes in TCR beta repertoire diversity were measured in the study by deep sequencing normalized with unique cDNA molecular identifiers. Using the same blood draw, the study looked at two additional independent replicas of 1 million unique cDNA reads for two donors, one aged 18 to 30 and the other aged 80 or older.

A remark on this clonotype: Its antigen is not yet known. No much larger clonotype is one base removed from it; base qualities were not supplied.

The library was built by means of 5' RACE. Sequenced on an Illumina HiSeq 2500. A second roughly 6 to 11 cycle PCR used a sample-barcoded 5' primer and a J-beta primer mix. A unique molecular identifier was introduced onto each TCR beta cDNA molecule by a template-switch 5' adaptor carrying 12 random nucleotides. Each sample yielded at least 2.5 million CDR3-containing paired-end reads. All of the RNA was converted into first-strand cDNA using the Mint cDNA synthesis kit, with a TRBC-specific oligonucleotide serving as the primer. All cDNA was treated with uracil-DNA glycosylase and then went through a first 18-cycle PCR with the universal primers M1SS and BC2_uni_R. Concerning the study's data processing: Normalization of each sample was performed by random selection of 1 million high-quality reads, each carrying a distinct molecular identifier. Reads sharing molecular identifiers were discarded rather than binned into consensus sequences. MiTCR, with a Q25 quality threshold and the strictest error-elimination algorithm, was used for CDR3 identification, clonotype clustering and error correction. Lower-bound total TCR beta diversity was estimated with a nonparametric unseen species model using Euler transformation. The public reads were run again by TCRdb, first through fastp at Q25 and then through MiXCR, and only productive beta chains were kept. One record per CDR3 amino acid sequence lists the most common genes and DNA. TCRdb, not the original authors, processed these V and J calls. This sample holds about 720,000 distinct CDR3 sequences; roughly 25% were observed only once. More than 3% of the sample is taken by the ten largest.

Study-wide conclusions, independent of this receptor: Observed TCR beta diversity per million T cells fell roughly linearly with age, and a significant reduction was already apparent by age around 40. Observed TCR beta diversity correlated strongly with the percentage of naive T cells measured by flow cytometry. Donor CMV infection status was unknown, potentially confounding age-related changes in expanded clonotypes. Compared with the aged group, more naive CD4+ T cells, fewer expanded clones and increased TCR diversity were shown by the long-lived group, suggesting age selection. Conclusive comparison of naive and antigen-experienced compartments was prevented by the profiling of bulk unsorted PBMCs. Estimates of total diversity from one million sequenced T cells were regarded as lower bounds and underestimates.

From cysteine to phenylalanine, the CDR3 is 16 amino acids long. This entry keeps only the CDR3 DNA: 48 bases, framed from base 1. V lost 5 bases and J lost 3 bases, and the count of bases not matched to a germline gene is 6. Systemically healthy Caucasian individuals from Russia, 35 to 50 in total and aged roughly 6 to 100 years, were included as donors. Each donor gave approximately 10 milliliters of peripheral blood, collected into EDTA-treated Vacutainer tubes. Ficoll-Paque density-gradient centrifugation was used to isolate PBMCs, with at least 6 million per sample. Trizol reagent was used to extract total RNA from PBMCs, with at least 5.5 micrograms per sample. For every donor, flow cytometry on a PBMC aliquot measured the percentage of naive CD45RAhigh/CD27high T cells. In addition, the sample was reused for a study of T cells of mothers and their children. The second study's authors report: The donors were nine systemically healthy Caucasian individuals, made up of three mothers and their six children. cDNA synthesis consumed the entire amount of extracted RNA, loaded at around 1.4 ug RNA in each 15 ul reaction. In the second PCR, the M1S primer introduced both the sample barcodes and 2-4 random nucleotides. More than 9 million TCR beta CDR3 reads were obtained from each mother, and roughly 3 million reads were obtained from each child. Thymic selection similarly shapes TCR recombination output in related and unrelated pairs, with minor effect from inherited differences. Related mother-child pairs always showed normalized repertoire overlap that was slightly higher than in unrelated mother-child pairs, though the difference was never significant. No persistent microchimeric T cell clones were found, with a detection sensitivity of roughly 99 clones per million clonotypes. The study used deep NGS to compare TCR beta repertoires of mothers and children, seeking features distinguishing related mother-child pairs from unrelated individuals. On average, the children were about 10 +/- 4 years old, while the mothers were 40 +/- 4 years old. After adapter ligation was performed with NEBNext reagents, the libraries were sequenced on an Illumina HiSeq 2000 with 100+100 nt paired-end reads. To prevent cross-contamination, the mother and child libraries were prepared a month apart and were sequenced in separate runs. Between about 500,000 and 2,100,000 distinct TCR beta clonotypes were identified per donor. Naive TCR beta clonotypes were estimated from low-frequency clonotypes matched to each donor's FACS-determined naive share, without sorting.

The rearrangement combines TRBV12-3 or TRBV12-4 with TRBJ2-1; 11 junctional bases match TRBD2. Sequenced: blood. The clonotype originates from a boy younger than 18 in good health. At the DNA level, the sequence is TGTGCCAGCAGTCGGCCCGGGACTAGCGGCTACAATGAGCAGTTCTTC. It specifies CASSRPGTSGYNEQFF.